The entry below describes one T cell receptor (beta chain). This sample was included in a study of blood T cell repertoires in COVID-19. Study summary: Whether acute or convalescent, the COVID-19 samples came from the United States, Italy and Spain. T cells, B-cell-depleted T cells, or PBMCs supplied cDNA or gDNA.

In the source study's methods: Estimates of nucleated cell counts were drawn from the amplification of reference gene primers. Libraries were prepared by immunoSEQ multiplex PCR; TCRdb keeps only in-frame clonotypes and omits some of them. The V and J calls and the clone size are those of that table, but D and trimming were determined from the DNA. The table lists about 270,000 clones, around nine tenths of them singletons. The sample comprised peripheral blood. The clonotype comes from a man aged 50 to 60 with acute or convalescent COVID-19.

DNA of the CDR3: TGTGCCAGCAGTCGGGGGAACACCGGGGAGCTGTTTTTT. Translating it yields CASSRGNTGELFF. The rearrangement links TRBV2 to TRBJ2-2; D perhaps matches TRBD2 (5 bases). The V gene lost 5 bases and the J gene lost 1 base, with 5 bases spanning the gap. The CDR3 covers 13 residues. CDR1 and CDR2 (germline): SNHLY, FYNNEI.